These T cell receptor beta chains were read from a single sample in a study of blood T cell repertoires in COVID-19. Assay used: immunoSEQ multiplex PCR; TCRdb lists only in-frame clones, some missing. The profile shows fewer than 500,000 clones, 85% to 90% of them singletons. The sample comprised PBMCs or T cells enriched from blood (not recorded which). The source of these receptors is a man aged 25-40 years who had recovered from COVID-19. CDR3s include the opening cysteine and the closing phenylalanine or tryptophan. D genes are given only for firm matches. Clone size is stated in some rows and not others, as once, few, many or a class when expanded.

size: NA
length: 14
J: TRBJ1-2
D: NA
V: TRBV5-1
DNA: TGCGCCAGCAGCTTGCTGGCGACAGGTCATGGCTACACCTTC
CDR3: CASSLLATGHGYTF

size: NA
length: 16
J: TRBJ2-1
D: TRBD2
V: TRBV29-1
DNA: TGCAGCGTTGAAGTTGGGACTAGCGGGATTTCGAGAAAGCAGTTCTTC
CDR3: CSVEVGTSGISRKQFF

size: NA
length: 14
J: TRBJ1-2
D: TRBD1
V: TRBV11-2
DNA: TGTGCCAGCAGCCCGACGACAGGGAACTATGGCTACACCTTC
CDR3: CASSPTTGNYGYTF

size: NA
length: 14
J: TRBJ2-1
D: TRBD2
V: TRBV6-5
DNA: TGTGCCAGCTCCGCCGGGACTAACTACAATGAGCAGTTCTTC
CDR3: CASSAGTNYNEQFF

size: NA
length: 16
J: TRBJ2-4
D: TRBD2
V: TRBV5-5
DNA: TGTGCCAGCAGCTCCGGGACTAGCGGGAGATCGGACATTCAGTACTTC
CDR3: CASSSGTSGRSDIQYF

size: NA
length: 13
J: TRBJ2-7
D: TRBD2
V: TRBV12-3/TRBV12-4
DNA: TGTGCCAGCAGGCCTAGCGGGAACCTCGAGCAGTACTTC
CDR3: CASRPSGNLEQYF

size: NA
length: 14
J: TRBJ1-1
D: NA
V: TRBV3-1/TRBV3-2
DNA: TGTGCCAGCAGCCTTCAAATCAGAAGCACTGAAGCTTTCTTT
CDR3: CASSLQIRSTEAFF

size: few
length: 17
J: TRBJ2-3
D: TRBD1
V: TRBV3-1/TRBV3-2
DNA: TGTGCCAGCAGCCAAGATCAAGCAGGGACAGGCACAGATACGCAGTATTTT
CDR3: CASSQDQAGTGTDTQYF

size: NA
length: 12
J: TRBJ2-7
D: TRBD1
V: TRBV29-1
DNA: TGCAGCGTCGGACAGGGGACCTACGAGCAGTACTTC
CDR3: CSVGQGTYEQYF

size: NA
length: 13
J: TRBJ2-7
D: NA
V: TRBV27
DNA: TGTGCCAGCAGTTTAGGACGGACTATGGGGCAGTACTTC
CDR3: CASSLGRTMGQYF

size: NA
length: 13
J: TRBJ1-5
D: NA
V: TRBV7-2
DNA: TGTGCCAGCAGTCGGACAGATAATCAGCCCCAGCATTTT
CDR3: CASSRTDNQPQHF

size: NA
length: 15
J: TRBJ2-7
D: TRBD2
V: TRBV7-2
DNA: TGTGCCAGCAGATACCTAGCGGGAAGGGACTACGAGCAGTACTTC
CDR3: CASRYLAGRDYEQYF

size: NA
length: 18
J: TRBJ2-2
D: TRBD1
V: TRBV4-1
DNA: TGCGCCAGCAGCCAAGATTTCATGCGGACAGGGCGCGCCGGGGAGCTGTTTTTT
CDR3: CASSQDFMRTGRAGELFF

size: NA
length: 14
J: TRBJ1-1
D: NA
V: TRBV29-1
DNA: TGCAGCGTTGAAGTTTTTGCAGGGAACACTGAAGCTTTCTTT
CDR3: CSVEVFAGNTEAFF

size: NA
length: 15
J: TRBJ2-2
D: TRBD1
V: TRBV5-1
DNA: TGCGCCAGCAGCCCGACAGGGGGGAACACCGGGGAGCTGTTTTTT
CDR3: CASSPTGGNTGELFF

size: NA
length: 14
J: TRBJ1-5
D: TRBD1
V: TRBV2
DNA: TGTGCCAGCAGCCCCGGGACAGCGGTTCAGCCCCAGCATTTT
CDR3: CASSPGTAVQPQHF

size: NA
length: 16
J: TRBJ1-2
D: NA
V: TRBV3-1/TRBV3-2
DNA: TGTGCCAGCAGCCAAGGCGGGCGGGGGCGCCTGGATGGCTACACCTTC
CDR3: CASSQGGRGRLDGYTF

size: once
length: 18
J: TRBJ2-5
D: TRBD2
V: TRBV3-1/TRBV3-2
DNA: TGTGCCAGCAGTCCCCGCTCGGGGCTAGCGGGTATCCAAGAGACCCAGTACTTC
CDR3: CASSPRSGLAGIQETQYF

size: NA
length: 12
J: TRBJ1-2
D: NA
V: TRBV28
DNA: TGTGCCAGCAGTTTAGGTCAGGGTGGCTACACCTTC
CDR3: CASSLGQGGYTF

size: NA
length: 14
J: TRBJ2-3
D: NA
V: TRBV10-3
DNA: TGTGCCATCAGGCTTGGACTTAGCACAGATACGCAGTATTTT
CDR3: CAIRLGLSTDTQYF

size: NA
length: 15
J: TRBJ1-5
D: TRBD1
V: TRBV19
DNA: TGTGCCAGTAGTAGCCGGGACAGCTTAAATCAGCCCCAGCATTTT
CDR3: CASSSRDSLNQPQHF

size: NA
length: 15
J: TRBJ1-4
D: NA
V: TRBV5-1
DNA: TGCGCCAGCAGCCGTGGGGGCGAAGGGAGTGAAAAACTGTTTTTT
CDR3: CASSRGGEGSEKLFF

size: NA
length: 15
J: TRBJ2-1
D: NA
V: TRBV19
DNA: TGTGCCAGTAGGGTTGACGGGAGCTCCTACAATGAGCAGTTCTTC
CDR3: CASRVDGSSYNEQFF

size: NA
length: 17
J: TRBJ1-4
D: NA
V: TRBV18
DNA: TGTGCCAGCTCACCGACTCGAGGACTGCTAACTAATGAAAAACTGTTTTTT
CDR3: CASSPTRGLLTNEKLFF

size: NA
length: 15
J: TRBJ1-2
D: TRBD1
V: TRBV7-9
DNA: TGTGCCAGCAGCTTCGGCGACAGGGTATCAGATGGCTACACCTTC
CDR3: CASSFGDRVSDGYTF

size: NA
length: 15
J: TRBJ2-7
D: NA
V: TRBV28
DNA: TGTGCCAGCACTCGAGCCTCGGGGGAGACCTACGAGCAGTACTTC
CDR3: CASTRASGETYEQYF

size: NA
length: 16
J: TRBJ2-1
D: TRBD2
V: TRBV5-1
DNA: TGCGCCAGCAGCTGGACTAGCGGGAGAGGTTACAATGAGCAGTTCTTC
CDR3: CASSWTSGRGYNEQFF

size: once
length: 13
J: TRBJ1-6
D: NA
V: TRBV5-8
DNA: TGTGCCAGCAGCCCGGACTTCAATTCACCCCTCCACTTT
CDR3: CASSPDFNSPLHF

size: NA
length: 14
J: TRBJ2-3
D: NA
V: TRBV7-2
DNA: TGTGCCAGCAGCTTGGGCCAGAGCACAGATACGCAGTATTTT
CDR3: CASSLGQSTDTQYF

size: NA
length: 14
J: TRBJ1-1
D: NA
V: TRBV30
DNA: TGTGCCTGGAGTGGAAAGGGGAGGTGGACTGAAGCTTTCTTT
CDR3: CAWSGKGRWTEAFF

size: NA
length: 13
J: TRBJ1-1
D: NA
V: TRBV15
DNA: TGTGCCACCAGCAACCTGCGGAACACTGAAGCTTTCTTT
CDR3: CATSNLRNTEAFF

size: NA
length: 14
J: TRBJ1-5
D: TRBD1
V: TRBV7-9
DNA: TGTGCCAGCAGCGCAGGGGGCAGCTATCAGCCCCAGCATTTT
CDR3: CASSAGGSYQPQHF

size: NA
length: 13
J: TRBJ1-5
D: NA
V: TRBV5-1
DNA: TGCGCCAGCAGCTTGGACAACAATCAGCCCCAGCATTTT
CDR3: CASSLDNNQPQHF

size: NA
length: 14
J: TRBJ2-1
D: TRBD2
V: TRBV28
DNA: TGTGCCAGCAGGGGGACTAGCGCATACAATGAGCAGTTCTTC
CDR3: CASRGTSAYNEQFF

size: NA
length: 12
J: TRBJ2-7
D: TRBD1
V: TRBV7-8
DNA: TGTGCCAGCAGCTTTGAGGGGGCTGGGCAGTACTTC
CDR3: CASSFEGAGQYF

size: NA
length: 15
J: TRBJ2-3
D: NA
V: TRBV30
DNA: TGTGCCTGGGGGATCGTGAGTCTTGGCACAGATACGCAGTATTTT
CDR3: CAWGIVSLGTDTQYF

size: NA
length: 16
J: TRBJ2-5
D: TRBD2
V: TRBV18
DNA: TGTGCCAGCTCACCAAAGCGGGAGGCACCACAAGAGACCCAGTACTTC
CDR3: CASSPKREAPQETQYF

size: NA
length: 13
J: TRBJ2-7
D: TRBD2
V: TRBV29-1
DNA: TGCAGCGTTCTGACTAGCGGCACCTACGAGCAGTACTTC
CDR3: CSVLTSGTYEQYF

size: NA
length: 14
J: TRBJ2-7
D: NA
V: TRBV5-1
DNA: TGCGCCAGCAGCCGACAGACAGATACCTACGAGCAGTACTTC
CDR3: CASSRQTDTYEQYF

size: NA
length: 15
J: TRBJ2-1
D: NA
V: TRBV27
DNA: TGTGCCAGCAGCATAAGACTGGAAAACCACAATGAGCAGTTCTTC
CDR3: CASSIRLENHNEQFF

size: NA
length: 14
J: TRBJ2-1
D: TRBD2
V: TRBV5-1
DNA: TGCGCCAGCAGCTCAAGCGGGACTTACAATGAGCAGTTCTTC
CDR3: CASSSSGTYNEQFF

size: once
length: 17
J: TRBJ2-2
D: TRBD2
V: TRBV27
DNA: TGTGCCAGCACCCAAGGGGCTAGCGGGCTTGGGGCCGGGGAGCTGTTTTTT
CDR3: CASTQGASGLGAGELFF

size: few
length: 16
J: TRBJ2-2
D: NA
V: TRBV5-4
DNA: TGTGCCAGCAGCTTGGAGTCAGACCCGGGGACCGGGGAGCTGTTTTTT
CDR3: CASSLESDPGTGELFF

size: NA
length: 17
J: TRBJ1-3
D: NA
V: TRBV28
DNA: TGTGCCAGCAGTCCGGGGGGCAGCAGGTACTCTGGAAACACCATATATTTT
CDR3: CASSPGGSRYSGNTIYF

size: NA
length: 13
J: TRBJ1-1
D: TRBD1
V: TRBV12-3/TRBV12-4
DNA: TGTGCCAGCAGTTTTCCAGGGGGGCCTGAAGCTTTCTTT
CDR3: CASSFPGGPEAFF